This is a list of T cell receptor beta chains from one sample in a study of blood T cells in healthy people across ages. TCRdb called the 5' RACE reads again in MiXCR, with one record for every CDR3 protein. The sample records about 580,000 distinct CDR3 sequences, around 48% being singletons. Sequencing was carried out using blood. Receptor source: a man aged 80 or over in good health. Both conserved end residues are part of each CDR3. A D gene is named only where the DNA matches it firmly. Clone sizes are given selectively: once, few, many, or a class where the clone is expanded.

>-|-|TRBJ1-2|TRBV3-1
TGTGCCAGCAGCCAAGGGGAGGGCAGGGGCACCCCCGGCTACACCTTC
CASSQGEGRGTPGYTF
>-|-|TRBJ1-2|TRBV29-1
TGCAGCGTCAGGGCCCAAAACAGTGACTATGGCTACACCTTC
CSVRAQNSDYGYTF
>TRBD2|-|TRBJ2-3|TRBV20-1
TGCAGTCCAAACCCCCTTGCGGGAGGGACAGATACGCAGTATTTT
CSPNPLAGGTDTQYF
>TRBD2|-|TRBJ2-3|TRBV6-1
TGTGCCGGCAGATCAGGAGCAGCGGGAGGAACGACAGATACGCAGTGTTTT
CAGRSGAAGGTTDTQCF
>TRBD2|once|TRBJ2-2|TRBV6-2/TRBV6-3
TGTGCCAGCAGAGTACTAGCGGGGGGATTGACCGGGGAGCTGTTTTTT
CASRVLAGGLTGELFF
>-|-|TRBJ1-4|TRBV7-9
TGTGCCAGCAGCTTAGGGGATTTGAGGACAGCAAGCGAAAAACTGTTTTTT
CASSLGDLRTASEKLFF
>TRBD1|once|TRBJ2-7|TRBV6-6
TGTGCCAGCAGAGATCCGGGACAGAAGCCCTACGAGCAGTACTTC
CASRDPGQKPYEQYF
>-|-|TRBJ2-7|TRBV9
TGTGCCAGCAGAGGCTCACAGGGAAACTACGAGCAGTACTTC
CASRGSQGNYEQYF
>-|once|TRBJ2-3|TRBV25-1
TGTGCCAGCAGGGCAGGGTGGGATACGCAGTATTTT
CASRAGWDTQYF
>TRBD1|-|TRBJ1-1|TRBV7-9
TGTGCCAGCAGCGTTAGACAGGGCACTAACACTGAAGCTTTCTTT
CASSVRQGTNTEAFF
>-|few|TRBJ1-6|TRBV7-2
TGTGCCAGCACCTCCCGCGGGGTCGGTAATTCACCCCTCCACTTT
CASTSRGVGNSPLHF
>TRBD1|-|TRBJ1-5|TRBV6-6
TGTGCCAGCAGGGCGGGACAGATTAGCAATCAGCCCCAGCATTTT
CASRAGQISNQPQHF
>-|few|TRBJ2-7|TRBV5-1
TGCGCCAGCAGCTTAGACATTTTGGCCTACGAGCAGTACTTC
CASSLDILAYEQYF
>TRBD2|-|TRBJ2-3|TRBV10-3
TGTGCCATCAGTGAACCAGGACTAGCGGAAGTTGGAGATACGCAGTATTTT
CAISEPGLAEVGDTQYF
>-|few|TRBJ2-5|TRBV24-1
TGTGCCACCAGTGATCCAAACAACAGGGTCGGGGAGCAGTACTTC
CATSDPNNRVGEQYF
>TRBD2|once|TRBJ2-1|TRBV7-6
TGTGCCAGCAGTCTACTTGGAGCGGGGGGCCTGAATGAGCAGTTCTTC
CASSLLGAGGLNEQFF
>-|-|TRBJ2-5|TRBV18
TGTGCCAGCTCACCGGACGGGGGAGAGACCCAGTACTTC
CASSPDGGETQYF
>TRBD1|-|TRBJ2-1|TRBV12-3/TRBV12-4
TGTGCCAGCAGCCAGGGACAGCTTAACGCCTACAATGAGCAGTTCTTC
CASSQGQLNAYNEQFF
>TRBD2|many|TRBJ2-1|TRBV7-3
TGTGCCAGCAGCTTACAAGCGGGAGGGTACAATGAGCAGTTCTTC
CASSLQAGGYNEQFF
>TRBD2|-|TRBJ2-7|TRBV6-5
TGTGCCAGCAGCCCGGGACTAGCACACAGTGAGCAGTACTTC
CASSPGLAHSEQYF
>-|-|TRBJ1-2|TRBV12-3/TRBV12-4
TGTGCCAGCAGTTTGGGAGGAAACGGCTACACCTTC
CASSLGGNGYTF
>-|few|TRBJ2-1|TRBV6-5
TGTGCCAGCACCCCACCGGAGGGGCCCAATGAGCAGTTCTTC
CASTPPEGPNEQFF